These T cell receptor beta chains were read from a single sample in a study of T cells in tumors after PD-1 blockade. The protocol was immunoSEQ multiplex PCR, while the TCRdb copy is restricted to in-frame clones and leaves out a portion. Of 10,000 to 15,000 clones listed, around 60% are singletons. The sample consisted of tumor tissue, taken before anti-PD-1 treatment. These receptors all come from a human donor with cutaneous squamous cell carcinoma. Both conserved end residues are part of each CDR3. Each record gives: V gene, J gene, CDR3 protein.

v_call: TRBV4-1
j_call: TRBJ1-2
cdr3_aa: CASSQVEGSYQATSGYTF

v_call: TRBV5-4
j_call: TRBJ2-7
cdr3_aa: CASSKGDTTYEQYF

v_call: TRBV2
j_call: TRBJ2-7
cdr3_aa: CASSATVTYEQYF

v_call: TRBV9
j_call: TRBJ2-7
cdr3_aa: CASSVAQGPSYEQYF

v_call: TRBV6-6
j_call: TRBJ1-6
cdr3_aa: CASSYSDALNSPLHF

v_call: TRBV3-1/TRBV3-2
j_call: TRBJ1-5
cdr3_aa: CASSGGGSNQPQHF

v_call: TRBV11-2
j_call: TRBJ2-1
cdr3_aa: CASSLTLGGGLYNEQFF

v_call: TRBV9
j_call: TRBJ1-2
cdr3_aa: CASSVRGGVEGYTF

v_call: TRBV12-3/TRBV12-4
j_call: TRBJ1-1
cdr3_aa: CASGDSWNTEAFF

v_call: TRBV19
j_call: TRBJ2-1
cdr3_aa: CASSGLAAYNEQFF

v_call: TRBV7-9
j_call: TRBJ2-3
cdr3_aa: CASSPTRGTSTDTQYF

v_call: TRBV9
j_call: TRBJ1-3
cdr3_aa: CASSRLTGSVSGNTIYF

v_call: TRBV9
j_call: TRBJ2-3
cdr3_aa: CASSTSGAGLGNTQYF

v_call: TRBV4-3
j_call: TRBJ1-5
cdr3_aa: CASSQVSSNQPQHF

v_call: TRBV19
j_call: TRBJ2-1
cdr3_aa: CASSLTGLAGGADEQFF

v_call: TRBV13
j_call: TRBJ2-1
cdr3_aa: CASSHLSAGYEQFF

v_call: TRBV18
j_call: TRBJ1-1
cdr3_aa: CASSLPTVKAEAFF

v_call: TRBV5-1
j_call: TRBJ1-2
cdr3_aa: CASSLGGGHENYGYTF

v_call: TRBV1
j_call: TRBJ2-1
cdr3_aa: CTSSSLRTSVNYNEQFF

v_call: TRBV29-1
j_call: TRBJ2-1
cdr3_aa: CSHGGGRGGDEQFF

v_call: TRBV3-1/TRBV3-2
j_call: TRBJ1-1
cdr3_aa: CASSLRTGATEAFF

v_call: TRBV7-2
j_call: TRBJ2-5
cdr3_aa: CASSPGTFAIGGETQYF

v_call: TRBV6-5
j_call: TRBJ2-3
cdr3_aa: CASSPLGTDTQYF

v_call: TRBV7-3
j_call: TRBJ2-3
cdr3_aa: CASSLTSGTDTQYF

v_call: TRBV19
j_call: TRBJ2-5
cdr3_aa: CASSFAGNRETQYF

v_call: TRBV30
j_call: TRBJ2-5
cdr3_aa: CAWTPTSAQETQYF

v_call: TRBV4-2
j_call: TRBJ2-3
cdr3_aa: CASSQDGQGATTDTQYF

v_call: TRBV19
j_call: TRBJ2-3
cdr3_aa: CASSIGGRGGTDTQYF

v_call: TRBV19
j_call: TRBJ2-1
cdr3_aa: CASSIGGEQFF

v_call: TRBV2
j_call: TRBJ2-2
cdr3_aa: CASRAPPLELFF

v_call: TRBV7-3
j_call: TRBJ2-3
cdr3_aa: CASSPPGLGTDTQYF

v_call: TRBV27
j_call: TRBJ1-1
cdr3_aa: CASRSGGQGFQF

v_call: TRBV5-1
j_call: TRBJ2-7
cdr3_aa: CASSLVSDEQYF

v_call: TRBV29-1
j_call: TRBJ2-1
cdr3_aa: CSVDEGTKAYNEQFF

v_call: TRBV6-5
j_call: TRBJ1-1
cdr3_aa: CASSTPPTGEAFF

v_call: TRBV27
j_call: TRBJ2-3
cdr3_aa: CASRLRGDSSTDTQYF

v_call: TRBV25-1
j_call: TRBJ1-2
cdr3_aa: CASSEYGEGDGYTF

v_call: TRBV6-2/TRBV6-3
j_call: TRBJ1-1
cdr3_aa: CASSGEYTEAFF

v_call: TRBV27
j_call: TRBJ2-1
cdr3_aa: CASSLSTGYYNEQFF

v_call: TRBV12-5
j_call: TRBJ1-5
cdr3_aa: CASGWGDSNQPQHF

v_call: TRBV6-5
j_call: TRBJ2-2
cdr3_aa: CASSSGQGIGAGELFF

v_call: TRBV19
j_call: TRBJ2-1
cdr3_aa: CASRGTGENEQFF

v_call: TRBV2
j_call: TRBJ2-2
cdr3_aa: CASSVDGRDTGELFF

v_call: TRBV28
j_call: TRBJ2-6
cdr3_aa: CASSSLSGANVLTF

v_call: TRBV7-9
j_call: TRBJ1-5
cdr3_aa: CASSPGGGQPQHF

v_call: TRBV4-2
j_call: TRBJ1-4
cdr3_aa: CASSVPGTSIEKLFF

v_call: TRBV5-1
j_call: TRBJ2-2
cdr3_aa: CASSPTGLNTGELFF

v_call: TRBV6-2/TRBV6-3
j_call: TRBJ2-4
cdr3_aa: CASSSISPGGTLPYF

v_call: TRBV5-4
j_call: TRBJ1-6
cdr3_aa: CASTDWDRDNSPLHF

v_call: TRBV4-1
j_call: TRBJ2-7
cdr3_aa: CASSQDGGDRSPEQYF

v_call: TRBV6-5
j_call: TRBJ2-3
cdr3_aa: CASRLQGSADTQYF

v_call: TRBV5-4
j_call: TRBJ2-1
cdr3_aa: CASSAGRRDNEQFF

v_call: TRBV19
j_call: TRBJ2-1
cdr3_aa: CASSPSGTENYNEQFF

v_call: TRBV24-1
j_call: TRBJ2-1
cdr3_aa: CATSDSGPLRTGWDEQFF